These 8 T cell receptor beta chains were sequenced from one sample in a study of blood T cell repertoires in COVID-19 (dated by TCRdb to about 2020). The library was built by means of the immunoSEQ multiplex PCR assay. TCRdb provides this immuneACCESS table in a form limited to in-frame rearrangements. Some clones are lacking; in checked studies, under half of them reflect an unresolved V gene, and why the rest are absent is not known. The sample table shows some 41,000 clones, and 65% to 85% are seen once. Together, the top ten hold roughly 45% of the sample. Sample: peripheral blood. The receptors derive from a woman of 80 years or more with active or convalescent COVID-19.

The V and J genes are TRBV6-5 and TRBJ1-1, with unresolved D. In germline, CDR1 is MNHEY, CDR2 SVGAGI. The germline V and J ends were trimmed by 8 bases and 0 bases, with 16 bases remaining between them. There are 15 residues in the CDR3. The CDR3 here is CASYPRGNMNTEAFF. CDR3 sequence (DNA): TGTGCCAGCTACCCACGGGGTAACATGAACACTGAAGCTTTCTTT.

The J gene is TRBJ1-1, the V gene TRBV7-8, with D hard to call. The CDR3 is made up of 14 amino acids. Germline CDR1 and CDR2: SGHVS and FQNEAQ. Deletions cut 5 bases from V and 2 bases from J, with 12 bases between. CDR3 region: CASSPPRDNTEAFF. The CDR3, as DNA: TGTGCCAGCAGCCCCCCCCGGGATAACACTGAAGCTTTCTTT.

The chain joins TRBV30 to TRBJ1-3; TRBD1 is a possible D gene (5 bases). Trimming shortened V by 4 bases and J by 8 bases, and 9 bases separated the two germline ends. The CDR3 length is 11 residues. Germline CDR1 GTSNPN, CDR2 SVGIG (reference sequence). CDR3 sequence reads: CAWTTGYTIYF. Written as DNA, the CDR3 is TGTGCCTGGACAACAGGTTACACCATATATTTT. Full variable domain (outside the CDR3, taken from reference TRBV30 and TRBJ1-3): SQTIHQWPATLVQPVGSPLSLECTVEGTSNPNLYWYRQAAGRGLQLLFYSVGIGQISSEVPQNLSASRPQDRQFILSSKKLLLSDSGFYLCAWTTGYTIYFGEGSWLTVV.

The chain carries TRBV18 and TRBJ1-5; unclear D gene. CDR1 and CDR2 (germline): KGHSH, LQKENI. CDR3 length: 14 amino acids. V was cut by 3 bases and J by 6 bases, with 12 bases left in between. In DNA form, the CDR3 reads TGTGCCAGCTCACCGGGCCTTCAGTCTCAGCCCCAGCATTTT. It specifies CASSPGLQSQPQHF.

The chain is built from TRBV19 and TRBJ2-7; a possible D gene is TRBD2 (6 bases). This CDR3 has 16 amino acids. The V gene lost 3 bases and the J gene lost 0 bases, with 15 bases spanning the gap. CDR1 is LNHDA, CDR2 SQIVND, per germline (reference sequence). In nucleotides, the CDR3 is TGTGCCAGTAGTATTCGGGGTAGCGGCAACTCCTACGAGCAGTACTTC. Its translation: CASSIRGSGNSYEQYF. The whole variable domain, remainder taken from reference TRBV19 and TRBJ2-7, is DGGITQSPKYLFRKEGQNVTLSCEQNLNHDAMYWYRQDPGQGLRLIYYSQIVNDFQKGDIAEGYSVSREKKESFPLTVTSAQKNPTAFYLCASSIRGSGNSYEQYFGPGTRLTVT.

This chain links TRBV19 with TRBJ2-7; TRBD1 agrees at 8 bases. The CDR3 is made up of 15 amino acids. Germline V gene sequence: CDR1 LNHDA, CDR2 SQIVND (reference sequence). V was pared by 2 bases and J by 5 bases, with 8 bases of the junction left unmatched. DNA for the CDR3: TGTGCCAGTAGTATACAGACAGGGGCTGGAGACGAGCAGTACTTC. Translating it yields CASSIQTGAGDEQYF.

The chain combines TRBV18 with TRBJ1-5; TRBD1 might be the D (6 bases). CDR3 length: 15 residues. V was clipped by 6 bases and J by 0 bases, with 12 bases between them. Germline V CDR1 and CDR2: KGHSH, LQKENI. CDR3 residues: CASSAGAYSNQPQHF. The CDR3 nucleotides are TGTGCCAGCTCCGCAGGGGCCTATAGCAATCAGCCCCAGCATTTT.

The chain has TRBV5-1 and TRBJ1-3, with D unresolved. The CDR3 is 15 amino acids. Per germline, CDR1 SGHRS and CDR2 YFSETQ. The V and J ends lost 0 bases and 4 bases respectively, with 11 bases between them. CDR3 sequence (DNA): TGCGCCAGCAGCTTGGGTGCCACAAAGGGAAACACCATATATTTT. It codes for CASSLGATKGNTIYF.